A selection of T cell receptor beta chains follows, all from one sample in a study of siplizumab effects on memory and regulatory T cells. Libraries were prepared by immunoSEQ multiplex PCR; TCRdb keeps only in-frame clonotypes and omits some of them. The sample holds 80,000 to 130,000 clones; 75% to 95% are singletons and the top ten take approximately 2.7%. The source material was CD4+ T cells sorted from blood. These receptors all come from a human donor in good health. Some clones in this sample may be carry-over from other donors' samples. The CDR3 runs from the conserved cysteine through the conserved F or W. The D gene is left open where the match is weak. Clone size is stated in some rows and not others, as once, few, many or a class when expanded.

TRBV15	TRBJ2-1	.	TRBD2	CATSREERLAQLTYNEQFF	TGTGCCACCAGCAGAGAAGAACGACTAGCCCAACTAACTTACAATGAGCAGTTCTTC
TRBV13	TRBJ2-5	.	TRBD2	CASSLGPSGRGETQYF	TGTGCCAGCAGCTTAGGCCCTAGCGGGAGGGGAGAGACCCAGTACTTC
TRBV2	TRBJ2-1	.	TRBD1	CASSGDRVTSAITTYNEQFF	TGTGCCAGCAGTGGGGACAGGGTTACTAGCGCGATAACCACCTACAATGAGCAGTTCTTC
TRBV6-6	TRBJ1-1	.	.	CASSTGRMNTEAFF	TGTGCCAGCAGCACGGGGCGGATGAACACTGAAGCTTTCTTT
TRBV7-6	TRBJ2-2	.	.	CASTPGRPSTGELFF	TGTGCCAGCACCCCAGGGAGGCCCAGCACCGGGGAGCTGTTTTTT
TRBV19	TRBJ1-5	once	.	CASSPRGGGNQPQHF	TGTGCCAGTAGCCCCCGGGGGGGTGGGAATCAGCCCCAGCATTTT
TRBV7-9	TRBJ1-4	.	TRBD1	CASSLGQGASTNEKLFF	TGTGCCAGCAGCTTGGGACAGGGAGCGTCAACTAATGAAAAACTGTTTTTT
TRBV7-9	TRBJ2-1	.	TRBD2	CASSITSGSFNEQFF	TGTGCCAGCAGCATAACTAGCGGGAGTTTCAATGAGCAGTTCTTC
TRBV5-1	TRBJ2-2	.	.	CASSLGLRENTGELFF	TGCGCCAGCAGCTTGGGCTTGCGGGAGAACACCGGGGAGCTGTTTTTT
TRBV19	TRBJ1-4	.	.	CASSITAAKKLFF	TGTGCCAGTAGTATCACGGCAGCGAAAAAACTGTTTTTT
TRBV6-5	TRBJ1-4	.	TRBD1	CASSQGQLLFF	TGTGCCAGCAGTCAGGGACAGTTGCTGTTTTTT
TRBV7-2	TRBJ1-4	.	.	CASSLLSGVGEKLFF	TGTGCCAGCAGCTTACTGTCAGGGGTAGGCGAAAAACTGTTTTTT
TRBV10-1	TRBJ1-5	.	.	CASSDGPPDQPQHF	TGCGCCAGCAGTGACGGCCCTCCCGATCAGCCCCAGCATTTT
TRBV18	TRBJ1-3	.	.	CASSPPGGNTIYF	TGTGCCAGCTCACCACCAGGGGGAAACACCATATATTTT
TRBV5-8	TRBJ2-2	.	.	CASRLSGGGELFF	TGTGCCAGCAGACTATCCGGGGGAGGGGAGCTGTTTTTT
TRBV11-2	TRBJ1-1	.	.	CASSLLGGNTEAFF	TGTGCCAGCAGCTTATTAGGGGGGAACACTGAAGCTTTCTTT
TRBV5-1	TRBJ2-5	.	TRBD2	CASSPGSGGETQYF	TGCGCCAGCAGCCCCGGTTCGGGAGGGGAGACCCAGTACTTC
TRBV11-2	TRBJ2-7	.	TRBD2	CASSYRPLAGGYEQYF	TGTGCCAGCAGCTACAGACCACTAGCGGGAGGCTACGAGCAGTACTTC
TRBV27	TRBJ2-7	.	TRBD2	CASSPNLAGGWSYEQYF	TGTGCCAGCAGTCCCAATTTAGCGGGAGGGTGGTCCTACGAGCAGTACTTC
TRBV4-1	TRBJ2-1	once	TRBD1	CASHASGQGNEQFF	TGCGCCAGCCACGCTTCGGGACAGGGAAATGAGCAGTTCTTC
TRBV10-3	TRBJ2-1	.	.	CAISERTGTSNEQFF	TGTGCCATCAGTGAGAGGACCGGGACTTCTAATGAGCAGTTCTTC
TRBV28	TRBJ1-5	.	TRBD1	CASSPRTGYQPQHF	TGTGCCAGCAGTCCACGGACAGGGTATCAGCCCCAGCATTTT
TRBV28	TRBJ2-2	once	.	CASRSMEAATTGELFF	TGTGCCAGCCGGTCTATGGAGGCCGCGACCACCGGGGAGCTGTTTTTT
TRBV23-1	TRBJ1-2	.	TRBD1	CASREGQGWDYGYTF	TGCGCCAGCAGAGAGGGACAGGGGTGGGACTATGGCTACACCTTC
TRBV11-2	TRBJ2-7	.	.	CASHGLNEQYF	TGTGCCAGCCATGGGCTCAACGAGCAGTACTTC
TRBV7-9	TRBJ2-3	.	.	CASSSPPKTDTQYF	TGTGCCAGCAGCTCCCCCCCGAAGACTGATACGCAGTATTTT
TRBV6-1	TRBJ1-3	.	.	CASSDSGNTIYF	TGTGCCAGCAGTGACTCTGGAAACACCATATATTTT
TRBV7-2	TRBJ1-2	.	.	CASSLGGSRYGYTF	TGTGCCAGCAGCTTAGGGGGCTCCCGCTATGGCTACACCTTC
TRBV28	TRBJ2-7	.	.	CASSLITGPKQYF	TGTGCCAGCAGTTTGATCACAGGCCCCAAGCAGTACTTC
TRBV25-1	TRBJ2-3	.	TRBD1	CASSVGQGYIYDTQYF	TGTGCCAGCAGTGTTGGACAGGGGTATATATATGATACGCAGTATTTT
TRBV6-5	TRBJ2-1	.	.	CASSYRSNDEQFF	TGTGCCAGCAGTTACCGCAGCAACGACGAGCAGTTCTTC
TRBV7-9	TRBJ2-4	.	TRBD2	CASSLIRTSGNIQYF	TGTGCCAGCAGCTTAATTCGGACTAGCGGGAACATTCAGTACTTC
TRBV5-4	TRBJ1-5	.	.	CASSSGGGTDQPQHF	TGTGCCAGCAGCTCCGGTGGGGGCACGGATCAACCCCAGCATTTT
TRBV5-6	TRBJ1-2	.	.	CASSLEPGSANYGYTF	TGTGCCAGCAGCTTGGAGCCAGGATCAGCTAACTATGGCTACACCTTC
TRBV5-1	TRBJ2-5	.	TRBD1	CASSLGQGMQTQYF	TGCGCCAGCAGCTTGGGACAGGGGATGCAGACCCAGTACTTC
TRBV6-5	TRBJ2-7	.	.	CASSYRPGLSYEQYF	TGTGCCAGCAGTTACCGCCCGGGACTTTCCTACGAGCAGTACTTC
TRBV7-3	TRBJ2-1	.	TRBD2	CASSLYISGSSNEQFF	TGTGCCAGCAGCTTATATATAAGCGGGAGCTCCAATGAGCAGTTCTTC
TRBV28	TRBJ2-2	.	.	CASSLVVGELFF	TGTGCCAGCAGCTTAGTTGTCGGGGAGCTGTTTTTT
TRBV6-1	TRBJ2-3	.	.	CASKRAGVVTDTQYF	TGTGCCAGCAAGAGGGCAGGTGTGGTAACAGATACGCAGTATTTT
TRBV6-1	TRBJ2-7	.	TRBD1	CASSEEQVTGGAYEQYF	TGTGCCAGCAGTGAAGAACAAGTGACAGGGGGCGCGTACGAGCAGTACTTC
TRBV7-8	TRBJ2-1	.	TRBD2	CASSLGLAGVSEQFF	TGTGCCAGCAGCCTAGGACTAGCGGGAGTATCTGAGCAGTTCTTC
TRBV29-1	TRBJ2-1	.	.	CSVAGTQEVRNEQFF	TGCAGCGTGGCGGGGACCCAGGAGGTGAGGAATGAGCAGTTCTTC
TRBV19	TRBJ1-5	.	TRBD1	CASSSSRGRGQPQHF	TGTGCCAGTAGTTCGAGCAGGGGGCGCGGTCAGCCCCAGCATTTT
TRBV14	TRBJ2-7	.	.	CASSQPWGAGVSYEQYF	TGTGCCAGCAGTCAACCTTGGGGCGCGGGCGTTTCCTACGAGCAGTACTTC
TRBV14	TRBJ2-4	.	.	CASSQDMGLAKNIQYF	TGTGCCAGCAGCCAAGACATGGGGTTGGCCAAAAACATTCAGTACTTC
TRBV10-3	TRBJ2-3	.	.	CAIATGSTDTQYF	TGTGCCATAGCCACCGGGAGCACAGATACGCAGTATTTT
TRBV7-2	TRBJ2-1	.	.	CASQLLPSYNEQFF	TGTGCCAGCCAACTTTTGCCTTCCTACAATGAGCAGTTCTTC
TRBV11-3	TRBJ2-5	once	.	CASSLGVDFQETQYF	TGTGCCAGCAGCTTAGGTGTAGACTTCCAAGAGACCCAGTACTTC
TRBV27	TRBJ2-4	.	.	CASRDPGSPAKNIQYF	TGTGCCAGCAGGGACCCAGGGAGTCCGGCCAAAAACATTCAGTACTTC
TRBV11-2	TRBJ1-2	.	.	CASSPRRGHDYTF	TGTGCCAGCAGCCCTCGGAGGGGACACGACTACACCTTC
TRBV28	TRBJ2-7	.	TRBD1	CASSFPRQGPDYEQYF	TGTGCCAGCAGTTTTCCCCGACAGGGTCCGGACTACGAGCAGTACTTC
TRBV7-6	TRBJ2-1	.	TRBD1	CASSLGTGNHNEQFF	TGTGCCAGCAGCTTGGGGACAGGGAATCACAATGAGCAGTTCTTC
TRBV5-6	TRBJ2-2	.	TRBD2	CASSWGTLAGGTGELFF	TGTGCCAGCAGCTGGGGAACACTAGCGGGAGGTACCGGGGAGCTGTTTTTT
TRBV12-5	TRBJ1-2	.	TRBD1	CASGPGTGTGYTF	TGTGCTAGTGGCCCCGGGACAGGGACTGGCTACACCTTC
TRBV2	TRBJ1-1	.	.	CASIPELWTEAFF	TGTGCCAGCATTCCGGAACTTTGGACTGAAGCTTTCTTT
TRBV19	TRBJ1-6	.	.	CASSSQANNSPLHF	TGTGCCAGTAGTAGCCAGGCGAATAATTCACCCCTCCACTTT
TRBV28	TRBJ2-7	.	TRBD2	CASSPPAGGRGGDEQYF	TGTGCCAGCAGTCCTCCCGCCGGGGGGAGGGGAGGAGACGAGCAGTACTTC
TRBV6-6	TRBJ2-7	.	TRBD1	CASTVDRGMNEQYF	TGTGCCAGCACCGTGGACAGGGGGATGAACGAGCAGTACTTC
TRBV30	TRBJ2-7	.	TRBD1	CAWSPRDRIYEQYF	TGTGCCTGGAGCCCCCGGGACAGGATCTACGAGCAGTACTTC
TRBV27	TRBJ2-6	.	.	CASSMSSGANVLTF	TGTGCCAGCAGTATGAGCTCTGGGGCCAACGTCCTGACTTTC